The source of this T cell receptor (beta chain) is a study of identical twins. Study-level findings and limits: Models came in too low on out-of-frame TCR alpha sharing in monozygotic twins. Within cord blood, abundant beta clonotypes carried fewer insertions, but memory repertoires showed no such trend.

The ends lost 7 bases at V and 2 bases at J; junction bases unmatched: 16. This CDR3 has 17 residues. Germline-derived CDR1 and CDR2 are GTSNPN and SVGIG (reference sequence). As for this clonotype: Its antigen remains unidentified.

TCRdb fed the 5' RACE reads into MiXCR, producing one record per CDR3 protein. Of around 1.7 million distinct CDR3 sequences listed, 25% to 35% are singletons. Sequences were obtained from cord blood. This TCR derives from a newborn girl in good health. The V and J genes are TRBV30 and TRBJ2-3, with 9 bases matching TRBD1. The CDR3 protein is CASPRDREGGLTDTQYF. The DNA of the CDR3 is TGTGCCTCCCCCCGGGACAGGGAAGGGGGACTCACAGATACGCAGTATTTT. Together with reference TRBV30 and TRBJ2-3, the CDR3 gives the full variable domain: SQTIHQWPATLVQPVGSPLSLECTVEGTSNPNLYWYRQAAGRGLQLLFYSVGIGQISSEVPQNLSASRPQDRQFILSSKKLLLSDSGFYLCASPRDREGGLTDTQYFGPGTRLTVL.